These T cell receptor beta chains were read from a single sample in a study of T cell repertoires in cytomegalovirus infection. No cognate antigen is known for these TCRs. TCRdb ran MiXCR on the reads and lists one entry per CDR3 protein. The table shows around 430,000 distinct CDR3 sequences, with approximately 40% occurring only once. The material sequenced was cultured PBMCs, taken from culture after CMV antigen stimulation. All receptors come from a human donor in good health (CMV status not recorded). Some clones in this sample may be carry-over from other donors' samples. CDR3s include the opening cysteine and the closing phenylalanine or tryptophan. Where a row states a size, it is once, few, many or the class of an expanded clone; other rows omit it.

j_call v_call clone_size cdr3_aa
TRBJ2-7 TRBV6-1 . CASRTTWYGQQYF
TRBJ1-5 TRBV27 few CASRSLGGNQPQHF
TRBJ1-5 TRBV19 . CASSNVEGGQPQHF
TRBJ2-6 TRBV7-8 . CASSFWPSGANVLTF
TRBJ1-1 TRBV7-9 few CASSLKQATEAFF
TRBJ2-5 TRBV20-1 . CSARDQDLRVGGETQYF
TRBJ2-7 TRBV6-8 . CASSYSVGGREQYF
TRBJ2-5 TRBV20-1 . CSASRLAEETGTQYF
TRBJ2-5 TRBV10-3 few CAISDPTSGGLTETQYF
TRBJ2-2 TRBV4-1 . CASRLTPLDTLSGELFF
TRBJ1-2 TRBV7-6 . CASSSPVGSGYTF
TRBJ2-1 TRBV20-1 . CSASGTSGRAEQFF
TRBJ1-1 TRBV4-1 few CASSQGTVGTTEAFF
TRBJ2-5 TRBV5-6 few CASSQTRETQYF
TRBJ1-1 TRBV7-9 . CASRTLRGQSNTEAFF
TRBJ1-5 TRBV18 few CASSPGLRGYRPLRYSNQPQHF
TRBJ2-1 TRBV27 . CASSPQTGGSYNEQFF
TRBJ2-7 TRBV7-2 . CASSLDRTSIYEQYF
TRBJ1-1 TRBV7-2 . CASSAMGKFGGGTEAFF
TRBJ2-1 TRBV7-2 many CASSFRFGNNEQFF
TRBJ1-4 TRBV11-2 . CASSLARVNEKLFF
TRBJ1-2 TRBV28 . CASSSRPRGGYTF
TRBJ2-1 TRBV7-2 . CASRSRQGDGGEQFF
TRBJ2-5 TRBV27 . CASSLTRTQETQYF
TRBJ1-2 TRBV24-1 . CATSQGSGYGYTF
TRBJ1-5 TRBV5-5 . CASSLEGGWYGHQPQHF
TRBJ2-1 TRBV7-2 few CASSLGPGDYNEQFF
TRBJ2-7 TRBV5-4 once CASSRGAYYEQYF
TRBJ2-7 TRBV7-8 . CASSLVADNYEQYF
TRBJ1-4 TRBV7-2 . CASSKQLTLATNEKLFF
TRBJ2-1 TRBV27 . CASSLTPGLLYNEQFF
TRBJ2-5 TRBV20-1 . CSASSDPLETQYF
TRBJ2-1 TRBV7-2 few CASSSGQGSSNEQFF
TRBJ1-5 TRBV20-1 . CSARDTLQGNQPQHF
TRBJ2-7 TRBV6-8 . CASSYQGLVNEQYF
TRBJ2-2 TRBV7-8 many CASSLSAHVAPAGELFF
TRBJ1-2 TRBV7-2 few CASSFRQGQDGYTF
TRBJ2-1 TRBV11-3 . CASSLRGASGANEQFF
TRBJ2-1 TRBV7-2 few CASSLLARSYNEQFF
TRBJ2-7 TRBV7-2 . CASSLTTSGVREQYF
TRBJ2-1 TRBV12-3/TRBV12-4 few CASSLALAGGHYNEQFF